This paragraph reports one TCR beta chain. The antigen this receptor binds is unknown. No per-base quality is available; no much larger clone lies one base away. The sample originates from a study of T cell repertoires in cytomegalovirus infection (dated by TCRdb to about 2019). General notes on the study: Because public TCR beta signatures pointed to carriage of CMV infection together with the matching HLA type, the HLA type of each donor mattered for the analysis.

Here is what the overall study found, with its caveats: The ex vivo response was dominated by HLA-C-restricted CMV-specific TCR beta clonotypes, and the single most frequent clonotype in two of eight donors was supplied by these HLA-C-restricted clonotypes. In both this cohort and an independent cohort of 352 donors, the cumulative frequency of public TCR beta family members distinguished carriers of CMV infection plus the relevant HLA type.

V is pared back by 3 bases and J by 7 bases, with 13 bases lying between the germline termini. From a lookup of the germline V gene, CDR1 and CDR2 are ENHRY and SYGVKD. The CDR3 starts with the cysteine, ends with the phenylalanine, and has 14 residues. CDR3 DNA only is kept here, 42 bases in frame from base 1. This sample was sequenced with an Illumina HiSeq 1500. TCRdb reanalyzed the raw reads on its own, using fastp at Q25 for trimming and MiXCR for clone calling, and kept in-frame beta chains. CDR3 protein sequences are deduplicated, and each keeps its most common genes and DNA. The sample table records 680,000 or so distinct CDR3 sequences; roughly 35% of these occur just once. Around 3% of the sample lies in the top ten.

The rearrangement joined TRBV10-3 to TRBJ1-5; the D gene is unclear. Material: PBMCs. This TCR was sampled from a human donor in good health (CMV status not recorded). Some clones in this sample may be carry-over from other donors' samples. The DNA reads TGTGCCATCAGTGACAGCGGAGGTGGACAGCCCCAGCATTTT. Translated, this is CAISDSGGGQPQHF.